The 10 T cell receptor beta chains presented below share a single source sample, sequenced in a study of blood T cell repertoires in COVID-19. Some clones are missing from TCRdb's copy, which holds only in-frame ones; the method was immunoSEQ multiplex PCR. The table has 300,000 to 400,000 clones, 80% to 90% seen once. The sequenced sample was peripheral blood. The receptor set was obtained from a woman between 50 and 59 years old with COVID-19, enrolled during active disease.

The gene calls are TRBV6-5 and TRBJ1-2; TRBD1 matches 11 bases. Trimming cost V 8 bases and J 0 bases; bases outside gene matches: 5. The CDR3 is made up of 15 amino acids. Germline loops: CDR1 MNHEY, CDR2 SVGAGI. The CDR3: CASGTGGKTNYGYTF. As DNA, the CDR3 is TGTGCCAGCGGGACAGGGGGGAAAACTAACTATGGCTACACCTTC.

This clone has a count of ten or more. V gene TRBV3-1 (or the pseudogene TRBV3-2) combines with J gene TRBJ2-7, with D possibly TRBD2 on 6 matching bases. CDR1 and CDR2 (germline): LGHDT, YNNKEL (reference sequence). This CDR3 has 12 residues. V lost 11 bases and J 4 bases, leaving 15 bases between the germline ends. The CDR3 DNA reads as TGTGCCGGACTAAGGCCCCCTTACGAGCAGTACTTC. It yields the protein CAGLRPPYEQYF.

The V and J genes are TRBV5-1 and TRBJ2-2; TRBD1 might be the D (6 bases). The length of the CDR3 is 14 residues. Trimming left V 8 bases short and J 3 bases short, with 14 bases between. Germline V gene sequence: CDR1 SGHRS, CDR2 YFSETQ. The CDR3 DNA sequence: TGCGCCAGTCGACAGGCCACTTACACCGGGGAGCTGTTTTTT. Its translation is CASRQATYTGELFF.

The CDR3 sequence: CASSRLATTDTQYF. CDR3 DNA sequence: TGTGCCAGCAGTCGACTAGCGACCACAGATACGCAGTATTTT. The V gene is TRBV6-5, the J gene TRBJ2-3; 8 bases line up with TRBD2. V was clipped by 5 bases and J by 2 bases; unmatched bases: 3. The germline CDR1 and CDR2 sequences are MNHEY and SVGAGI. This CDR3 is built from 14 residues.

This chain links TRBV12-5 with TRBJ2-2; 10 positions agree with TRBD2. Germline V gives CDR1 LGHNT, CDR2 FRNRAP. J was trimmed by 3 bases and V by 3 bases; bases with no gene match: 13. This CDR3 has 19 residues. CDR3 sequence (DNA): TGTGCTAGTGGTTTCACCCCCGGGACTAGCGTTAAGGACACCGGGGAGCTGTTTTTT. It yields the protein CASGFTPGTSVKDTGELFF.

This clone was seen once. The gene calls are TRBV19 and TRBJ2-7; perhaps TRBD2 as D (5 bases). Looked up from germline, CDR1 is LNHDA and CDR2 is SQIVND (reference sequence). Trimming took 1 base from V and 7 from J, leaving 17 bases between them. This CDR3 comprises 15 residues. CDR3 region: CASSIVPADLKEQYF. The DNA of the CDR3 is TGTGCCAGTAGTATAGTTCCGGCGGACTTAAAGGAGCAGTACTTC.

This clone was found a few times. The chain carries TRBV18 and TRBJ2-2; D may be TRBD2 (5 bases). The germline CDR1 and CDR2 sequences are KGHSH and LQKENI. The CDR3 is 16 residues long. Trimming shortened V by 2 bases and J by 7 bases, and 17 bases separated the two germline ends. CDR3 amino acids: CASSPLTGGRGGELFF. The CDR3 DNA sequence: TGTGCCAGCTCACCATTGACTGGAGGTCGGGGCGGGGAGCTGTTTTTT.

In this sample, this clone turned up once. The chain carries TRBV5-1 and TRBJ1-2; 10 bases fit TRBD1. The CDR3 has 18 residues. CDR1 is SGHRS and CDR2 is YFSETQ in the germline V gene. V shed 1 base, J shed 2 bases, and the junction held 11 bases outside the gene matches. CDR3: CASSLFGTGAAGNYGYTF. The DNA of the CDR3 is TGCGCCAGCAGCTTGTTTGGGACAGGGGCCGCGGGGAACTATGGCTACACCTTC. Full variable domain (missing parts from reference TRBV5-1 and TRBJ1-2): KAGVTQTPRYLIKTRGQQVTLSCSPISGHRSVSWYQQTPGQGLQFLFEYFSETQRNKGNFPGRFSGRQFSNSRSEMNVSTLELGDSALYLCASSLFGTGAAGNYGYTFGSGTRLTVV.

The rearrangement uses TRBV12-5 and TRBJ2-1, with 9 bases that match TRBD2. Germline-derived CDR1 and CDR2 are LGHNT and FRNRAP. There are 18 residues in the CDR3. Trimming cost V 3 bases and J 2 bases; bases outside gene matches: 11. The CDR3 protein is CASGFFLSSGSPYNEQFF. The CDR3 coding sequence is TGTGCTAGTGGTTTCTTTCTCAGTAGCGGGAGTCCCTACAATGAGCAGTTCTTC.

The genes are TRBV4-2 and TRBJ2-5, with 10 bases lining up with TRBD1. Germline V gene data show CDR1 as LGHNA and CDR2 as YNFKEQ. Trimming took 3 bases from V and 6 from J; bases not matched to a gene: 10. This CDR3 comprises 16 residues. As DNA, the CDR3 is TGTGCCAGCAGCCAGCCCGGGACAGGGGCAGGGAAGACCCAGTACTTC. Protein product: CASSQPGTGAGKTQYF.